These 18 T cell receptor beta chains came from one sample sequenced in a study of shared clonotypes between healthy human individuals. The naive CD8 population came from CD45RO-negative cells selected for CCR7, without terminally differentiated effector memory CD45RA+ cells. Sequencing used immunoSEQ multiplex PCR; TCRdb keeps in-frame clones, though not all of them. This sample has millions of clones, with roughly 94% found just once. The source material was naive CD8+ T cells sorted from blood. The receptors were gathered from a man aged 18 to 29 in good health.

Regarding this clone: The same CDR3 arises from other DNA sequences in this sample as well. The chain recombines TRBV27 with TRBJ1-6; D is uncertain. V dropped 2 bases and J dropped 6 bases, with 5 bases sitting between them. Germline V gene data show CDR1 as MNHEY and CDR2 as SMNVEV (reference sequence). The CDR3 runs 13 residues. DNA for the CDR3: TGTGCCAGCAGTTTAGAAGGTAATTCACCCCTCCACTTT. Its protein is CASSLEGNSPLHF.

The rearrangement uses TRBV6-5 and TRBJ1-6; D ambiguous. The CDR3 length is 15 residues. The V end lost 0 bases, the J end lost 4 bases, and 7 bases lay between the germline ends. In germline, CDR1 is MNHEY, CDR2 SVGAGI. As DNA, the CDR3 is TGTGCCAGCAGTTACTCAGGTTTTTATAATTCACCCCTCCACTTT. Translation: CASSYSGFYNSPLHF.

V usage is TRBV7-9 and J usage is TRBJ2-1; D may be TRBD2 (5 bases). The CDR3 is 16 residues long. V gave up 0 bases and J gave up 4 bases, with 13 bases separating them. Germline CDR1 SEHNR, CDR2 FQNEAQ (reference sequence). CDR3 region: CASSLAGAPGYNEQFF. For the CDR3, the DNA is TGTGCCAGCAGCTTAGCGGGTGCTCCGGGGTACAATGAGCAGTTCTTC.

V usage is TRBV27 and J usage is TRBJ2-7, with 7 positions matching TRBD1. J lost 6 bases, V lost 4 bases, and 12 bases had no gene match. CDR3 length equals 15 residues. Germline CDR1 and CDR2: MNHEY and SMNVEV (reference sequence). The CDR3 region is CASSSRQGGPLEQYF. CDR3 coding DNA: TGTGCCAGCAGTTCAAGACAGGGTGGGCCACTCGAGCAGTACTTC.

The genes are TRBV11-2 and TRBJ1-2; the match to TRBD1 covers 8 bases. This CDR3 spans 13 amino acids. After removal of 5 bases from V and 10 bases from J, the junction contained 9 bases not matched to a gene. CDR1 and CDR2 from the germline V gene are SGHAT and FQNNGV. The DNA for the CDR3 is TGTGCCAGCAGCCCCGGGACAGGTACCTTCTACACCTTC. It is translated as CASSPGTGTFYTF. Drawing the rest from reference TRBV11-2 and TRBJ1-2, the complete variable domain is EAGVAQSPRYKIIEKRQSVAFWCNPISGHATLYWYQQILGQGPKLLIQFQNNGVVDDSQLPKDRFSAERLKGVDSTLKIQPAKLEDSAVYLCASSPGTGTFYTFGSGTRLTVV.

The chain carries TRBV27 and TRBJ2-1; TRBD2 matches 11 bases. The CDR3 spans 15 residues. The ends lost 3 bases at V and 7 bases at J; junction bases unmatched: 5. The V gene's germline CDR1 is MNHEY and CDR2 SMNVEV (reference sequence). The CDR3 loop is CASSFTTSGVNEQFF. CDR3 bases: TGTGCCAGCAGTTTTACGACTAGCGGGGTAAATGAGCAGTTCTTC.

The rearrangement links TRBV6-5 to TRBJ2-7, with TRBD2 matching over 12 bases. CDR1 is MNHEY and CDR2 is SVGAGI in the germline V gene. There are 16 residues in the CDR3. The ends lost 0 bases at V and 3 bases at J; junction bases unmatched: 3. The CDR3 nucleotides are TGTGCCAGCAGTTACTCACTAGCGGGGGGCGACTACGAGCAGTACTTC. Its protein product is CASSYSLAGGDYEQYF.

V gene TRBV9 combines with J gene TRBJ1-2; D not certain. V lost 2 bases, J lost 5 bases, and 10 bases lay in between. The CDR3 is made up of 13 amino acids. Looked up from germline, CDR1 is SGDLS and CDR2 is YYNGEE. The CDR3 spells CASSVGDMYGYTF. DNA of the CDR3: TGTGCCAGCAGCGTGGGAGACATGTATGGCTACACCTTC.

The V gene is TRBV4-2, the J gene TRBJ1-5; 7 bases agree with TRBD1. The CDR3 has 16 amino acids. Unmatched junction bases numbered 5, after V lost 1 base and J lost 2 bases. Germline V CDR1 and CDR2: LGHNA, YNFKEQ. The CDR3 nucleotides are TGTGCCAGCAGCCAAGTCGAAGGGGGCGGCAATCAGCCCCAGCATTTT. Translation gives CASSQVEGGGNQPQHF.

The CDR3 here is CASSYSTVTGELFF. The CDR3 DNA is TGTGCCAGCAGCTACTCTACCGTAACCGGGGAGCTGTTTTTT. V and J are TRBV11-2 and TRBJ2-2; D not resolved. The ends were cut back, 4 bases at V and 5 bases at J, with 11 bases in the middle. Germline CDR1 is SGHAT and CDR2 is FQNNGV. The CDR3 length is 14 residues.

The V call is TRBV4-3, the J call TRBJ2-3; 11 bases line up with TRBD2. There are 17 residues in the CDR3. In germline, CDR1 is LGHNA, CDR2 YSLEER. V lost 3 bases and J lost 4; bases outside the gene matches: 9. For the CDR3, the DNA is TGCGCCAGCAGCCAGGCCTTGACTAGCGGGATCGCAGATACGCAGTATTTT. Translated: CASSQALTSGIADTQYF.

This clone came up a few times. The chain is built from TRBV4-1 and TRBJ2-2, with 7 positions matching TRBD1. Germline assignment: CDR1 MGHRA and CDR2 YSYEKL. With V trimmed by 3 bases and J by 6 bases, 7 bases remained unmatched. The CDR3 length is 15 residues. The CDR3 sequence is CASSHPQGRAGELFF. Here the CDR3 DNA reads TGCGCCAGCAGCCACCCACAGGGGAGAGCCGGGGAGCTGTTTTTT.

This chain joins TRBV19 and TRBJ1-1; no reliable D call. The V gene's germline CDR1 is LNHDA and CDR2 SQIVND (reference sequence). The CDR3 extends over 11 amino acids. V was cut by 6 bases and J by 11 bases, with 13 bases left in between. CDR3 DNA: TGTGCCAGTAGGGACGCCGGGCGGGCTTTCTTT. Translating it yields CASRDAGRAFF.

This chain links TRBV9 with TRBJ2-7, with D unclear. The V end was cut by 0 bases, the J end by 2 bases, with 6 bases between. CDR3 size: 13 residues. Germline V lookup: CDR1 SGDLS, CDR2 YYNGEE. Here the CDR3 DNA reads TGTGCCAGCAGCGTAGTACCAACCTACGAGCAGTACTTC. Translated, it gives CASSVVPTYEQYF.

The rearrangement links TRBV21-1 to TRBJ2-3; TRBD2 is the table's D call and was not checked against the DNA. TRBV21-1 is listed as a pseudogene. CDR3 length equals 13 residues. The CDR3: CASSSGHTDTQYF. The CDR3 region has the DNA TGTGCCAGCAGCAGCGGCCATACAGATACGCAGTATTTT.

Only one count was recorded for this clone. This chain uses TRBV7-9 with TRBJ2-7; D gene ambiguous. The CDR3 has 15 residues. Trimming shortened V by 5 bases and J by 4 bases, and 18 bases separated the two germline ends. Germline V gene data show CDR1 as SEHNR and CDR2 as FQNEAQ (reference sequence). The CDR3 spells CASSPGWAGIYEQYF. The CDR3, as DNA: TGTGCCAGCAGCCCCGGCTGGGCTGGGATTTACGAGCAGTACTTC.

The chain is built from TRBV27 and TRBJ2-4; perhaps TRBD2 as D (7 bases). Between the trimmed V and J ends, which lost 1 base and 8 bases, there was a span of 12 bases. The CDR3 extends over 14 amino acids. Germline CDR1 and CDR2: MNHEY and SMNVEV (reference sequence). CDR3 loop: CASSLYEGGDIQYF. The CDR3 nucleotides are TGTGCCAGCAGTTTATACGAAGGGGGGGACATTCAGTACTTC.

The chain is built from TRBV6-5 and TRBJ2-5, with 8 bases identical to TRBD2. Per germline, CDR1 MNHEY and CDR2 SVGAGI. The V gene end was trimmed by 2 bases and the J gene end by 5 bases; junction bases not matched to a gene: 7. This CDR3 region has 15 residues. In DNA form, the CDR3 reads TGTGCCAGCAGTTACGGGCGGGGGGAATGGGAGACCCAGTACTTC. It codes for CASSYGRGEWETQYF.